Listed below are T cell receptor beta chains from one sample, sequenced in a study of CD4 and CD8 cells across lung adenocarcinoma regions. TCRdb reanalysed the PCR reads using MiXCR and keeps one entry per CDR3 protein. The table has about 12,000 distinct CDR3 sequences, about 56% seen once; the top ten hold about 37%. The sample taken for sequencing was CD8+ T cells from the margin of a lung tumor. The receptors were sampled from a female donor with lung adenocarcinoma. The CD4 and CD8 labels of this study may be unreliable. Each CDR3 is given with its conserved first and last residue. Only part of the rows carry a size: once, few, many, or a class if the clone is expanded.

.,.,TRBV6-1,CACRHSRFSGETQYF
.,TRBJ2-5,TRBV6-1,CASSAVLGGRDQGSQYF
.,TRBJ2-3,TRBV6-1,CASSPRGHRATDIQYF
.,.,TRBV6-1,CAGLGGGAQDIQYF
.,TRBJ2-1,TRBV7-6,CASSRGTPTNYNEQFF
.,TRBJ2-1,TRBV6-5,CASSYRGLAGGPGYNEQFF
few,.,TRBV6-1,CASSRGSGGIETQYF
.,TRBJ2-5,TRBV7-2,CASSLAGETQYF
.,TRBJ2-1,TRBV6-1,CASSDRVTHEQFF
few,TRBJ1-2,TRBV6-1,CASRTDRDPYGYTF
.,.,TRBV6-1,CASSEMVGGFYEQYF
.,TRBJ2-3,TRBV27,CARGERAKNMQYF
.,TRBJ2-3,TRBV4-2,CASSQTSVSTDTQYF
.,TRBJ2-1,TRBV7-8,CASSLVSGSLFNEQFF
large,TRBJ2-5,TRBV6-1,CASRTGGSETETQYF
.,TRBJ1-2,TRBV5-6,CASSSSTGGKGYTF
.,TRBJ2-4,TRBV6-1,CRGSGQRAKNTQYF